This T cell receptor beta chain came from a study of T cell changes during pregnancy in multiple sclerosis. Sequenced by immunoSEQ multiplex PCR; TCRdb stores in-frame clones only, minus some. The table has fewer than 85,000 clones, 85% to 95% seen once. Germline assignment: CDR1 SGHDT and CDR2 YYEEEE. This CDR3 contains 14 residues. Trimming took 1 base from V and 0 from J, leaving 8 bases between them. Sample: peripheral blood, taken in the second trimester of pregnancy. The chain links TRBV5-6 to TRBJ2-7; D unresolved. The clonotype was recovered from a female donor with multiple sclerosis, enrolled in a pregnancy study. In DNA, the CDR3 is TGTGCCAGCAGCTTGTCCCCGGGCTCCTACGAGCAGTACTTC. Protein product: CASSLSPGSYEQYF. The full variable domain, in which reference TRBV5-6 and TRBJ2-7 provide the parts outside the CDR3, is DAGVTQSPTHLIKTRGQQVTLRCSPKSGHDTVSWYQQALGQGPQFIFQYYEEEERQRGNFPDRFSGHQFPNYSSELNVNALLLGDSALYLCASSLSPGSYEQYFGPGTRLTVT.